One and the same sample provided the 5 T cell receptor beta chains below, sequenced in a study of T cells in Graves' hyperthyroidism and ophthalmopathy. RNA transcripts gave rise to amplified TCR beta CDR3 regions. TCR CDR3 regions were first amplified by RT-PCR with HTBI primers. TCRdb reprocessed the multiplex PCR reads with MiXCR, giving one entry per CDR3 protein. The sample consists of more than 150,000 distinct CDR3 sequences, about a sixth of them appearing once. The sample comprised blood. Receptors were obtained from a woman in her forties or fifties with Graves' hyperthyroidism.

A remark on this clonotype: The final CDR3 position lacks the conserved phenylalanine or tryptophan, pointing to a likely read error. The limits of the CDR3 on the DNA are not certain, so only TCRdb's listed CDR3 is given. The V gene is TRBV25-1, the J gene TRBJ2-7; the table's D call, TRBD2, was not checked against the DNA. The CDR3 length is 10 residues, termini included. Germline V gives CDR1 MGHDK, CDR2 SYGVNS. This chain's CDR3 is CAALPLVIDN.

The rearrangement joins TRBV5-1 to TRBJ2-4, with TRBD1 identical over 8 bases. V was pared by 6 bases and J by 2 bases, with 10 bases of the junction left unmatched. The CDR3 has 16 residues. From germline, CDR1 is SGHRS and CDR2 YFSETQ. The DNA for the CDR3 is TGCGCCAGCAACTACTGGACAGGGCCTTCCAAAAACATTCAGTACTTC. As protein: CASNYWTGPSKNIQYF.

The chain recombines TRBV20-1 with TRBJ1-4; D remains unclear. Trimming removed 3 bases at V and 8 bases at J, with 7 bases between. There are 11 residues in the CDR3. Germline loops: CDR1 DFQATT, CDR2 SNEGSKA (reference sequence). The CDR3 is CSARDMEKLFF. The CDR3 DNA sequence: TGCAGTGCTAGGGATATGGAAAAACTGTTTTTT.

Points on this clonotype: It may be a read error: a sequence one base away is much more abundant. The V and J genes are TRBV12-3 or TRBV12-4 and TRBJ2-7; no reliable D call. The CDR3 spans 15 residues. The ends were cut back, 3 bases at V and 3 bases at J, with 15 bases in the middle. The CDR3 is CASSFTWVENYEQYF. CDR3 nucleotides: TGTGCCAGCAGTTTTACTTGGGTAGAAAACTACGAGCAGTACTTC.

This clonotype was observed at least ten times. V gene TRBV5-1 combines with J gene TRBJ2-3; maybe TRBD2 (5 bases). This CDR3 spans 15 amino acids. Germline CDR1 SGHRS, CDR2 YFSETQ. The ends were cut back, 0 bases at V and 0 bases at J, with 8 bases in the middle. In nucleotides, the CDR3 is TGCGCCAGCAGCTTGGATGGACTTAGCACAGATACGCAGTATTTT. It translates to CASSLDGLSTDTQYF.